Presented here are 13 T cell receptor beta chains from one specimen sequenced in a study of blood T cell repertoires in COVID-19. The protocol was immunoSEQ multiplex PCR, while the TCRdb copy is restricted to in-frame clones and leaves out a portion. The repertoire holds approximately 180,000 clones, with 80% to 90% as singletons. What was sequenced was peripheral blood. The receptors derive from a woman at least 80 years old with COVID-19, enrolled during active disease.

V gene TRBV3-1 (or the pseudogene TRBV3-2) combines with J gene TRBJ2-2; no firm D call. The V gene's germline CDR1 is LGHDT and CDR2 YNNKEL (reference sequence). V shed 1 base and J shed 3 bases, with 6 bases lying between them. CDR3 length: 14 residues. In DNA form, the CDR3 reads TGTGCCAGCAGCCAAGCGGGTTACACCGGGGAGCTGTTTTTT. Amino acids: CASSQAGYTGELFF.

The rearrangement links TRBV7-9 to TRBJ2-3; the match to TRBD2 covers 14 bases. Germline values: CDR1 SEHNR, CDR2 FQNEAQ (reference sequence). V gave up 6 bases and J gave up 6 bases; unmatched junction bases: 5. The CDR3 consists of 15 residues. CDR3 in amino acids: CASSPGTSGGDTQYF. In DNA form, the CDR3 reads TGTGCCAGCAGTCCAGGGACTAGCGGGGGTGATACGCAGTATTTT.

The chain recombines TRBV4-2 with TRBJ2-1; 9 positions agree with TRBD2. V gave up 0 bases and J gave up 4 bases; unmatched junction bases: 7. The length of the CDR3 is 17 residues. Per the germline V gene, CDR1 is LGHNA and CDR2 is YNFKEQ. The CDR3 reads CASSQDLGGRGYNEQFF. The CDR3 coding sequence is TGTGCCAGCAGCCAAGATCTGGGCGGGAGGGGTTACAATGAGCAGTTCTTC.

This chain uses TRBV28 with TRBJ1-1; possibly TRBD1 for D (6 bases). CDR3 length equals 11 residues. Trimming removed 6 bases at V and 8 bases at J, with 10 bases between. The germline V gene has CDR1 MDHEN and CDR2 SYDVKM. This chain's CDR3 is CASRRQGEAFF. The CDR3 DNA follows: TGTGCCAGCAGACGGCAGGGGGAAGCTTTCTTT.

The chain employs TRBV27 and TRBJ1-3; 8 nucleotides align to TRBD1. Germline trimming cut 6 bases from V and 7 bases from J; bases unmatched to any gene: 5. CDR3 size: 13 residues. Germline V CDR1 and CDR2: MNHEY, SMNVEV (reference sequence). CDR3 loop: CASRGTGGNTIYF. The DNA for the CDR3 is TGTGCCAGCAGGGGGACAGGAGGGAACACCATATATTTT.

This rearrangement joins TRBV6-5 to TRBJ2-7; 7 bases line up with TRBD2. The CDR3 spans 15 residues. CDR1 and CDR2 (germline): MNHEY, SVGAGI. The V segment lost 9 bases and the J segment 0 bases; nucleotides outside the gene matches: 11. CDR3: CASSPGTISSYEQYF. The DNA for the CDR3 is TGTGCCAGTAGCCCCGGGACTATCTCCTCCTACGAGCAGTACTTC.

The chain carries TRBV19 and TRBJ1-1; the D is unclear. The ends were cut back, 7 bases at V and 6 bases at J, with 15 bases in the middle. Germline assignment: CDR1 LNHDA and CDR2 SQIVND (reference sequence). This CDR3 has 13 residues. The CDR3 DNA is TGTGCCAGTATCCCGGCAGGCGTCCCTGAAGCTTTCTTT. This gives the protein CASIPAGVPEAFF.

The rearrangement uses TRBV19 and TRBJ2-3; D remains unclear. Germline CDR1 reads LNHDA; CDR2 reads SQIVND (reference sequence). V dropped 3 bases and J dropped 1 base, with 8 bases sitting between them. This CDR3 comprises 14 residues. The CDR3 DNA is TGTGCCAGTAGTATCCGCGAGGGCACAGATACGCAGTATTTT. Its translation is CASSIREGTDTQYF. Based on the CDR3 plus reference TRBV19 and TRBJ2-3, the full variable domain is DGGITQSPKYLFRKEGQNVTLSCEQNLNHDAMYWYRQDPGQGLRLIYYSQIVNDFQKGDIAEGYSVSREKKESFPLTVTSAQKNPTAFYLCASSIREGTDTQYFGPGTRLTVL.

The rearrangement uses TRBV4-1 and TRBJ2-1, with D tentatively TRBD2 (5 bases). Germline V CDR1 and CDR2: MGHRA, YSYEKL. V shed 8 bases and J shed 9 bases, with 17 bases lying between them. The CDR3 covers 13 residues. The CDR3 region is CASGLPISGEQFF. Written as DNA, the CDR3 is TGCGCCAGCGGACTCCCTATTAGTGGTGAGCAGTTCTTC.

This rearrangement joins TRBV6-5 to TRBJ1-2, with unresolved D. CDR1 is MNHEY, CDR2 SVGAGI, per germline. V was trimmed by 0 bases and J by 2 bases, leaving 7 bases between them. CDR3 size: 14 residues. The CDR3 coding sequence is TGTGCCAGCAGTTACTCAAACAGCAACTATGGCTACACCTTC. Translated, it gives CASSYSNSNYGYTF.

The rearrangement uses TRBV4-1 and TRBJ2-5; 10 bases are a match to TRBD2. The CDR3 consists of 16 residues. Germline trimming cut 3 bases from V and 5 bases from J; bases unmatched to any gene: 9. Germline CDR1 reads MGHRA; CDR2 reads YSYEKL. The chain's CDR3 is CASSHVTSGVGETQYF. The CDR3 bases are TGCGCCAGCAGCCATGTCACTAGCGGGGTCGGGGAGACCCAGTACTTC.

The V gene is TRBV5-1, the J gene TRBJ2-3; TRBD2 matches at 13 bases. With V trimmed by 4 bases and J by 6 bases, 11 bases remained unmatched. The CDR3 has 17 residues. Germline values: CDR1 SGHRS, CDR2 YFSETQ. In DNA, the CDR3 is TGCGCCAGCAGCCCGGGGCCCGGGACTAGCGGGGTGGATACGCAGTATTTT. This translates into CASSPGPGTSGVDTQYF.

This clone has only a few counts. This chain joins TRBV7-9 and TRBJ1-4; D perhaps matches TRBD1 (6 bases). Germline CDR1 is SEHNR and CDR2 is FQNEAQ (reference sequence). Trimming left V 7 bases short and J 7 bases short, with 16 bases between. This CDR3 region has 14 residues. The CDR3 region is CASTDSLRGEKLFF. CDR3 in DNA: TGTGCCAGCACTGACTCGCTCAGGGGTGAAAAACTGTTTTTT.